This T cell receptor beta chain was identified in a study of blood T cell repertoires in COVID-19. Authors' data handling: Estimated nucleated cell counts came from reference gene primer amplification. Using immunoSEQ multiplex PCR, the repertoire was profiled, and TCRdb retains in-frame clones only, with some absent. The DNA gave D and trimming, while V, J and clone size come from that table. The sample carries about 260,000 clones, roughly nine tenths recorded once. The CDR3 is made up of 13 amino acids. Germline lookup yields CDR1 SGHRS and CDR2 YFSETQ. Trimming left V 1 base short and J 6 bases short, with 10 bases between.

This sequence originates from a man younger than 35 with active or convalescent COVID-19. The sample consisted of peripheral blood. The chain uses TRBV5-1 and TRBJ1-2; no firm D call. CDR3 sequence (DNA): TGCGCCAGCAGCTTGTACAGATCTGATGGCTACACCTTC. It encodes CASSLYRSDGYTF.